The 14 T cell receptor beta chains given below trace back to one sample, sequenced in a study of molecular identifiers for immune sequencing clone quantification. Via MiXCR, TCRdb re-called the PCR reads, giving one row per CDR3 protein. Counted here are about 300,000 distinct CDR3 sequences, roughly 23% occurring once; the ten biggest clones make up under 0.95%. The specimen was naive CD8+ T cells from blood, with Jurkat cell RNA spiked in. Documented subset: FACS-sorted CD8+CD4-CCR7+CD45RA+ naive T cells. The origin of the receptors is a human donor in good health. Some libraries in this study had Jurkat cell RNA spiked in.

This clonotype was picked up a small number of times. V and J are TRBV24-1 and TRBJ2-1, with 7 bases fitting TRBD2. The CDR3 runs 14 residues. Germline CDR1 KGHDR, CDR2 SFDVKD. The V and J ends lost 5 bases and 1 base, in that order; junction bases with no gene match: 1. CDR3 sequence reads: CATSGGGSYNEQFF. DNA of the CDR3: TGTGCCACCAGTGGGGGGGGGTCCTACAATGAGCAGTTCTTC.

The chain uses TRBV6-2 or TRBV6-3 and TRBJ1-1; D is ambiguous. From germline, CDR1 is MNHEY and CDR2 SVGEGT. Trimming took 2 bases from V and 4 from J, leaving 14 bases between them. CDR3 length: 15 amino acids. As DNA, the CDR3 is TGTGCCAGCAGTTACCTCCCAACGGGCTCCACTGAAGCTTTCTTT. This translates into CASSYLPTGSTEAFF.

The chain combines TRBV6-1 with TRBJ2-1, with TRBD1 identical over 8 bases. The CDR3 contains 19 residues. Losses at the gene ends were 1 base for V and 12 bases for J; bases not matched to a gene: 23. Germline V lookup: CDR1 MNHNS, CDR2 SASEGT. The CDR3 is CASSEERQGANLLFGGQFF. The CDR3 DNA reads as TGTGCCAGCAGTGAAGAGAGGCAGGGGGCGAATCTCCTCTTTGGGGGGCAGTTCTTC.

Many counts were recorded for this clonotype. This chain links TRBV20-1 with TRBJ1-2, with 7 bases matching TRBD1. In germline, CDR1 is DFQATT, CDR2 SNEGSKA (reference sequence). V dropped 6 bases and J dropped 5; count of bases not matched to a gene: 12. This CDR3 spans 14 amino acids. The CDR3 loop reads CSARSEGGEYGYTF. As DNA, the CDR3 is TGCAGTGCAAGAAGTGAAGGGGGCGAGTATGGCTACACCTTC.

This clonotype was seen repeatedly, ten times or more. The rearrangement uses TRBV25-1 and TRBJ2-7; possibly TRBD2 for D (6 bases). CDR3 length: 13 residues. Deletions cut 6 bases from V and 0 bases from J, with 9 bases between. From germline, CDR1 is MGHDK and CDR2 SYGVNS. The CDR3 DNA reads TGTGCCAGCAGCAGGGACTTCTCCTACGAGCAGTACTTC. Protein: CASSRDFSYEQYF.

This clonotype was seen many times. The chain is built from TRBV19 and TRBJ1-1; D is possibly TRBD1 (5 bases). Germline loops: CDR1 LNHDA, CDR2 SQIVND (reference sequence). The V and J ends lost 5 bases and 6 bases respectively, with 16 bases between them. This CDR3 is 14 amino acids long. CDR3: CASSWGGSFSEAFF. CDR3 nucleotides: TGTGCCAGTAGTTGGGGCGGGAGTTTCTCTGAAGCTTTCTTT.

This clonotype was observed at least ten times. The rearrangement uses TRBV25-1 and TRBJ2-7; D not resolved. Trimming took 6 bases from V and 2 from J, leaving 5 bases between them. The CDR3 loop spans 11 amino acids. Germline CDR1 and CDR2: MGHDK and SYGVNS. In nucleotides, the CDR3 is TGTGCCAGCAGCGCGGCCTACGAGCAGTACTTC. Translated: CASSAAYEQYF.

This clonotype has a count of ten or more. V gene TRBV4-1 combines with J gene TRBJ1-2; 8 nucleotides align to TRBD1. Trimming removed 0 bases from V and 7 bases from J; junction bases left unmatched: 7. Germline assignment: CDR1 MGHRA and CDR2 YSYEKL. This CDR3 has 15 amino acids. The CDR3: CASSQDEGQVTGYTF. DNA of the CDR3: TGCGCCAGCAGCCAAGATGAGGGACAGGTCACTGGCTACACCTTC.

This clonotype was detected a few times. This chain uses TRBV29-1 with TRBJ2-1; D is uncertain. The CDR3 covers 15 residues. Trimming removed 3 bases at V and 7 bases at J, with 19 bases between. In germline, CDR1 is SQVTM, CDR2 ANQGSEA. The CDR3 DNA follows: TGCAGCGTTGATCTTAGTAGCCAGTACGAGAATGAGCAGTTCTTC. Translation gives CSVDLSSQYENEQFF.

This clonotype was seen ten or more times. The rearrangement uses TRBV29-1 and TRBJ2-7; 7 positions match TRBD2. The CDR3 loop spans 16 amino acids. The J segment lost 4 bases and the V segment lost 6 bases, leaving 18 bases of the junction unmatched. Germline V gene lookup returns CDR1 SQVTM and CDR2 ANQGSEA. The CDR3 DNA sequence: TGCAGCGTGAAGTCTCCGCGGGAGAACTTACGATACGAGCAGTACTTC. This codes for CSVKSPRENLRYEQYF.

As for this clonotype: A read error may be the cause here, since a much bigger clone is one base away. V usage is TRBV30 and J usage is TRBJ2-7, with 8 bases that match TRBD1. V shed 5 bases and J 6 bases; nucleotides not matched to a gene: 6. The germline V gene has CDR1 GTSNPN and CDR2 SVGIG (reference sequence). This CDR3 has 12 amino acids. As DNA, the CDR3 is TGTGCCTGGGGCCGGGACAGGAGCGAGCAGTACTTC. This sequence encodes CAWGRDRSEQYF.

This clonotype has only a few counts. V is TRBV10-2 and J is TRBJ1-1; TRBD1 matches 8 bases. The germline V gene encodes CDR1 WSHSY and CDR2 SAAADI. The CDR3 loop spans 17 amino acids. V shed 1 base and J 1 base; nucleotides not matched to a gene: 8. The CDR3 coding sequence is TGCGCCAGCAGTGAGTTGCTGACAGGGGCTCCGAACACTGAAGCTTTCTTT. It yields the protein CASSELLTGAPNTEAFF.

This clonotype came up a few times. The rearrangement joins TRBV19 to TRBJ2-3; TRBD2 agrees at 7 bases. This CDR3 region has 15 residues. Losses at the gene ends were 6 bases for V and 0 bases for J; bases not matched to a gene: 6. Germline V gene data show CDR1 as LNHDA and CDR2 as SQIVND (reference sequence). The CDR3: CASRSGISSTDTQYF. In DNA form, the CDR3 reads TGTGCCAGTAGGAGCGGGATCTCTAGCACAGATACGCAGTATTTT.

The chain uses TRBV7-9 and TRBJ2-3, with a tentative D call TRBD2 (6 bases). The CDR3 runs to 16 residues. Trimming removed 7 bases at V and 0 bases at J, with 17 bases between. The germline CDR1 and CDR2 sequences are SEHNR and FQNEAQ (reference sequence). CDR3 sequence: CASIPEAGQSTDTQYF. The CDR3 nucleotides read TGTGCCAGCATCCCCGAAGCGGGCCAGAGCACAGATACGCAGTATTTT.